This TCR beta chain was identified in a study of technical replicates of blood from a few donors (dated by TCRdb to 2017 to 2019). As encoded in the germline V gene, CDR1 is ENHRY while CDR2 is SYGVKD. Spanning cysteine to phenylalanine, the CDR3 consists of 11 amino acids. CDR3 DNA only is kept here, 33 bases in frame from base 1. V is shortened by 2 bases, J by 11 bases, and the region joining them spans 9 bases. About this clone: Its target antigen remains unknown. No base quality information exists; no much larger clone differs at one position.

Receptor amplification or capture employed the immunoSEQ multiplex PCR assay. TCRdb's version of the immuneACCESS table is confined to in-frame rearrangements and falls short of the full clone set. An unresolved V gene accounts for under half of the shortfall where checked; the remainder is of unknown origin. For this sample the table gives some 90,000 clones, of which approximately 95% were detected only once. 0.3% to 0.35% of the sample lies in the top ten. The chain couples TRBV10-3 to TRBJ1-1; there is no confident call for the D gene. This clonotype was sampled from a human donor in good health. Sequenced input: T cells isolated from PBMCs. In nucleotide form, the sequence is TGTGCCATCAGTGAGGGGGAGATGGCTTTCTTT. Translated, it reads CAISEGEMAFF.